What follows describes a single TCR beta chain. Only one count was recorded for this clone. No antigen is known for it. No base quality information exists; no much larger clone differs at one position. This sample stems from a study of CD8+ T cells in alopecia areata (dated by TCRdb to the late 2010s). About the full investigation: The treated patients, all with moderate-to-severe alopecia areata, were enrolled in an open-label pilot trial of oral tofacitinib given at 5 to 10 mg twice daily. Tofacitinib was given for 6 to 18 months, followed by 6 months of follow-up off drug to assess delayed response and recurrence. Scalp clonality was compared across normal scalp (n=4), patchy alopecia areata scalp (n=8), and alopecia totalis/universalis scalp (n=8). RNA was extracted with the PAXgene miRNA kit for fixed scalp, the miRNeasy kit for PBMCs, and the RNeasy kit for mouse skin. Biopsies were taken from tofacitinib-treated patients at baseline and again at 4 and 24 weeks into treatment, and several of those patients also had a later scalp biopsy. In both human patients and the C3H/HeJ mouse model, the study applied high-throughput TCRbeta sequencing to look at T cell clonal expansion in alopecia areata. Scalp tissue and sorted CD4+ and CD8+ peripheral blood T cells from patchy and totalis/universalis alopecia areata patients and from healthy controls were covered by human TCRbeta sequencing. TCRbeta CDR3 regions were amplified by immunoSEQ multiplex PCR using 35 Vbeta forward and 13 Jbeta reverse primers.

The sample's time point label, decoded: baseline before oral tofacitinib. Peripheral blood and lesional scalp punch biopsies were obtained from patients with alopecia areata. PBMCs were separated by density centrifugation and stained for CD3, CD4 and CD8, after which CD4+ and CD8+ T cells were sorted on a FACSAria. Library generation was performed with the immunoSEQ multiplex PCR assay. To provide template for TCR sequencing, every sample had RNA extracted and reverse transcribed into cDNA. SuperScript III was used for first-strand cDNA synthesis, primed with a 2:1 mix of oligo-dT and random hexamers. A synthetic immune receptor repertoire was used to gauge amplification bias, and whatever bias remained was removed computationally. As for how the authors treated the data: Raw reads were preprocessed to remove errors, and CDR3 was defined by IMGT conventions from the conserved cysteine to phenylalanine. To get clonality, Shannon entropy was normalized by log2 of the number of productive unique TCRs and the result was subtracted from 1. CD4 or CD8 identity of scalp clones was inferred by cross-referencing scalp TCRbeta sequences with sorted blood CD4 and CD8 repertoires. As stored in TCRdb, this immuneACCESS dataset retains in-frame rearrangements with V and J assigned. A fraction of the clones does not appear; measured against another copy, unresolved V genes explain less than half of the discrepancy, and the remainder lacks a known reason. The V and J calls and the clone size are those of that table, but D and trimming were determined from the DNA. For this sample the table gives hundreds of thousands of clones, of which around 67% were detected only once. Jointly, the top ten make up about 1.3% of the sample.

CDR1 is given as MNHNS and CDR2 as SASEGT, both from the germline V gene. The CDR3 numbers 16 residues from cysteine through phenylalanine. The kept DNA is CDR3 alone, 48 bases in frame from the first base. After removal of 4 bases from V and 2 bases from J, the junction retains 8 bases not matched to a gene. Overall results and qualifications from the work: Compared with normal scalp, lesional scalp, particularly in alopecia totalis/universalis, had higher clonality and more expanded CD8+ clones, which suggests antigenic drive. Shared TCR sequences between patients were less evident than in mice, which may be partly attributable to HLA diversity in the patient population. Unlike mouse skin, which is dominated by gammadelta T cells, normal human skin has resident alphabeta T cells that are also sequenced, and this complicates analysis of the scalp TCR repertoire.

The V and J segments used are TRBV6-1 and TRBJ1-5; 7 central bases correspond to TRBD1. The source is a human donor with alopecia areata. Source: CD4+ T cells sorted from blood, taken at week 0. The CDR3 corresponds to CASSGGQFMGNQPQHF. The DNA is as follows: TGTGCCAGCAGTGGGGGACAGTTTATGGGCAATCAGCCCCAGCATTTT.